This is a list of T cell receptor beta chains from one sample in a study of shared T cell receptors in the human thymus. TCRdb's table, derived via immunoSEQ multiplex PCR, lists solely in-frame clones and lacks some. This table holds hundreds of thousands of clones, roughly 86% found once. A further study also used this sample, focusing on human thymus T cells.

Sequencing input: thymocytes. These receptors were taken from a boy in the first two years of life with a congenital heart defect. CDR3s include the opening cysteine and the closing phenylalanine or tryptophan. The order of the fields is V gene, J gene, D gene, CDR3 DNA, CDR3 protein. D genes are given only for firm matches.

V: TRBV5-4
J: TRBJ2-5
D: TRBD2
DNA: TGTGCCAGCAGCTTTCTCGGGAGGGCCGGCAGAGAGACCCAGTACTTC
CDR3: CASSFLGRAGRETQYF

V: TRBV28
J: TRBJ1-2
D: NA
DNA: TGTGCCAGCCGTTCTAGGCGCAAGGGGTCTTCAGGCTATGGCTACACCTTC
CDR3: CASRSRRKGSSGYGYTF

V: TRBV4-3
J: TRBJ2-3
D: TRBD2
DNA: TGCGCCAGCAGCCAAGTTTTCGCGGGAGGGACCTCAGATACGCAGTATTTT
CDR3: CASSQVFAGGTSDTQYF

V: TRBV29-1
J: TRBJ1-1
D: NA
DNA: TGCAGCGTGAATGCAGGGCGGACTGAAGCTTTCTTT
CDR3: CSVNAGRTEAFF

V: TRBV29-1
J: TRBJ2-3
D: NA
DNA: TGCAGCGTTGAGCGGCGACAGGGCACAGATACGCAGTATTTT
CDR3: CSVERRQGTDTQYF

V: TRBV28
J: TRBJ1-5
D: NA
DNA: TGTGCCAGCAGTTTAAGGGCCCGGGACATAGATCAGCCCCAGCATTTT
CDR3: CASSLRARDIDQPQHF

V: TRBV11-2
J: TRBJ1-2
D: NA
DNA: TGTGCCAGCAGCTTAGATCGTAGGAGAGGAAACTATGGCTACACCTTC
CDR3: CASSLDRRRGNYGYTF

V: TRBV15
J: TRBJ2-7
D: TRBD1
DNA: TGTGCCACCAGCAACGGACAGGGGGAGCAGTACTTC
CDR3: CATSNGQGEQYF

V: TRBV30
J: TRBJ1-1
D: NA
DNA: TGTGCCTGGAGTGCAACTCAGGTAGAAGCTTTCTTT
CDR3: CAWSATQVEAFF

V: TRBV7-6
J: TRBJ1-1
D: TRBD1
DNA: TGTGCCAGCACGACGACAGGGGAGGGCTCTGAAGCTTTCTTT
CDR3: CASTTTGEGSEAFF

V: TRBV19
J: TRBJ2-7
D: TRBD1
DNA: TGTGCCAGTAGTAACGACAGGGCCCGCGTCTACGAGCAGTACTTC
CDR3: CASSNDRARVYEQYF

V: TRBV5-1
J: TRBJ1-2
D: NA
DNA: TGCGCCAGCAGCTTACAGTTCTATGGCTACACCTTC
CDR3: CASSLQFYGYTF

V: TRBV19
J: TRBJ1-2
D: NA
DNA: TGTGCCAGTAGTATATCTGGGGAGAACTATGGCTACACCTTC
CDR3: CASSISGENYGYTF